This is a list of T cell receptor delta chains from one sample in a study of gamma-delta T cells after stem cell transplantation. TCRdb re-called the RT-PCR reads using CATT. The data contain more than 7,000 delta-chain clones, 13% to 15% of them seen just once; the ten biggest clones take up approximately 5.4%. The sequenced sample consisted of gamma-delta T cells. The receptor set was obtained from a human donor. It is not recorded whose cells these are; they may come from a transplant donor. Each CDR3 is given with its conserved first and last residue. D genes are given only for firm matches. For some rows the clone size is stated as once, few or many, or as a class when expanded; others skip it.

D gene,clone size,J gene,V gene,CDR3 DNA,CDR3 protein
NA,medium-sized,TRDJ1,TRDV2,TGTGCCTGTGACCCCATCGAATCTGGGGATTACACCGATAAACTCATCTTT,CACDPIESGDYTDKLIF
NA,NA,TRDJ1,TRDV1,TGTGCTCTTGGGGAACCGCCAATCCGCCTGATATCCGATAAACTCATCTTT,CALGEPPIRLISDKLIF
TRDD3,NA,TRDJ3,TRDV2,TGTGCCTGTGACACCGTGGGGATACGCTACCGGGACACCCGACAGATGTTTTTC,CACDTVGIRYRDTRQMFF
NA,few,TRDJ1,TRDV1,TGTGCTCTTGGGGAACTAGTTGTGTGGGATTGGGGCGAACCCATCTTT,CALGELVVWDWGEPIF
TRDD3,medium-sized,TRDJ1,TRDV1,TGTGCTCTTGGGGAAATCTCAGAGGCACTGGGGGGACAGGGGGATAAACTCATCTTT,CALGEISEALGGQGDKLIF
NA,medium-sized,TRDJ1,TRDV1,TGTGCTCTAGGTCACCTCCTCGGGGCCGATAAACTCATCTTT,CALGHLLGADKLIF
TRDD3,few,TRDJ1,TRDV1,TGTGCTCTTGGGGAACTAATGGCTCAGGGCCTTCCTGTGGCTACTGGGGGATTATACACCGATAAACTCATCTTT,CALGELMAQGLPVATGGLYTDKLIF
TRDD3,few,TRDJ3,TRDV1,TGTGCTCTTGGGGACCGGTGCCAACTTCCGACAGGGCTGGGGGGCCCGAGCTCCTGGGACACCCGACAGATGTTTTTC,CALGDRCQLPTGLGGPSSWDTRQMFF
NA,medium-sized,TRDJ2,TRDV1,TGTGCTCTTGGGGATCCCACCCGAGAATACAGTTTGACAGCACAACTCTTCTTT,CALGDPTREYSLTAQLFF
NA,NA,TRDJ3,TRDV1,TGTGCTCTTGGGGAAACCCCTCCGCTCCTACGGCTACTGACGGTTAGCTCCTGGGACACCCGACAGATGTTTTTC,CALGETPPLLRLLTVSSWDTRQMFF
NA,NA,TRDJ1,TRDV1,TGTGCTCTTGGGGAACTTACGCCCCCCCTACCTTCCTACCACGGGATACGCAAAGGGACCGATAAACTCATCTTT,CALGELTPPLPSYHGIRKGTDKLIF
TRDD3,NA,TRDJ1,TRDV1,TGTGCTCTTGGGGTCTTTCCCAGTGAGGACTGGGGGATCCCGGGGCTCATCTTT,CALGVFPSEDWGIPGLIF
TRDD3,medium-sized,TRDJ3,TRDV2,TGTGCCTGTGACCCTACTGGGGGATACTCCTGGGACACCCGACAGATGTTTTTC,CACDPTGGYSWDTRQMFF
TRDD3,few,TRDJ3,TRDV2,TGTGCCCGTGGCATACTGGGGGATACCTCCTGGGACACCCGACAGATGTTTTTC,CARGILGDTSWDTRQMFF
TRDD2,NA,TRDJ1,TRDV1,TGTGCTCTTGGGGAAACCCTCTCCTTCCTACAGGGGATAGGCACCGATAAACTCATCTTT,CALGETLSFLQGIGTDKLIF
TRDD3,few,TRDJ1,TRDV1,TGCGCTCTTGGGGGGGATACACTCATCTTT,CALGGDTLIF
TRDD3,medium-sized,TRDJ1,TRDV1,TGTGCTCTTGGGGAACGTCCCCGGGTTCTCTGGGGGATACAAGCCGATAAACTCATCTTT,CALGERPRVLWGIQADKLIF
TRDD3,medium-sized,TRDJ1,TRDV1,TGTGCTCTTGGGGAAGCCCTCGTGAGACTCGCTGGGGGATATAATAAACTCATCTTT,CALGEALVRLAGGYNKLIF
NA,NA,TRDJ1,TRDV1,TGTGCTCTTGGGGACCGACCCTCCTACGGAGGGGCGCGAAAACTCATCTTT,CALGDRPSYGGARKLIF
NA,NA,TRDJ1,TRDV1,TGTGCTCTTGGGGAACTAGTACGGATACCCCAAGTTTCGTGGGCCTGGACATGCACCGATAAACTCATCTTT,CALGELVRIPQVSWAWTCTDKLIF
TRDD3,medium-sized,TRDJ3,TRDV2,TGTGCCTGTGACACCGAAAGGGGGATACGCGGCTCCTGGGACACCCGACAGATGTTTTTC,CACDTERGIRGSWDTRQMFF
TRDD3,medium-sized,TRDJ1,TRDV2,TGCGCCTGTGTTAACGTGCTGGGGGATTGTACCGATAAACTCATCTTT,CACVNVLGDCTDKLIF
TRDD2,medium-sized,TRDJ1,TRDV1,TGTGCTCTTGGGGAACTCCGGCCTTCCTACGCTTTACTGGGGATCAACACCGATAAACTCATCTTT,CALGELRPSYALLGINTDKLIF